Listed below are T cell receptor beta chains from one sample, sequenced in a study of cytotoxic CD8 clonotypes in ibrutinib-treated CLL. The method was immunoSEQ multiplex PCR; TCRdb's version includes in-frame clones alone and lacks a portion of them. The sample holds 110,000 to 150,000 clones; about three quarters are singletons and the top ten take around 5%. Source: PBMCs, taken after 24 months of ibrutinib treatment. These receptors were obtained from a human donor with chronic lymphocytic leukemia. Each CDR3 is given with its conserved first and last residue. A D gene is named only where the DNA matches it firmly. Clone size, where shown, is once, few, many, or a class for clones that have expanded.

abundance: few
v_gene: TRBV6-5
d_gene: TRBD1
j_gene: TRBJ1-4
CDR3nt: TGTGCCAGCAGTTACTCCCAGGGGGGAAAACTGTTTTTT
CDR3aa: CASSYSQGGKLFF

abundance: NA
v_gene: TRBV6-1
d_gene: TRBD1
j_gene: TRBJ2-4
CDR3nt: TGTGCCAGCAGTGCCACCCCCAACAGGGGAGCGGACATTCAGTACTTC
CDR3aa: CASSATPNRGADIQYF

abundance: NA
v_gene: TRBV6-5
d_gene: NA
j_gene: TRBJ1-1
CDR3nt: TGTGCCAGCAGTTACAAGAAGAACACTGAAGCTTTCTTT
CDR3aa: CASSYKKNTEAFF

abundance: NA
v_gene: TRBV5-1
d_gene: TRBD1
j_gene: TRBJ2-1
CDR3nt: TGCGCCAGCAGCGTGGGACAGACATCCTACAATGAGCAGTTCTTC
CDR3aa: CASSVGQTSYNEQFF

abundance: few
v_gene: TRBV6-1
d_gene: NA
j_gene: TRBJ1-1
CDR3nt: TGTGCCAGCGTTGGTATGGACACTGAAGCTTTCTTT
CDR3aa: CASVGMDTEAFF

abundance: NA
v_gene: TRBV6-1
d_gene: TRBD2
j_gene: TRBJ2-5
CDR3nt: TGTGCCAGCAGTGAAGGGGCTAGCGGGAGTCCCTCGGGGGAGACCCAGTACTTC
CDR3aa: CASSEGASGSPSGETQYF

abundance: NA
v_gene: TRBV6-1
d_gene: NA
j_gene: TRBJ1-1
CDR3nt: TGTGCCAGCAGTCGCCCAGGACAGAACACTGAAGCTTTCTTT
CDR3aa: CASSRPGQNTEAFF

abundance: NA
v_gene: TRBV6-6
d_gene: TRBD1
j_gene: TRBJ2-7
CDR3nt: TGTGCCAGCAGTTACCCAGGACAGGGCGAGCAGTACTTC
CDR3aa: CASSYPGQGEQYF

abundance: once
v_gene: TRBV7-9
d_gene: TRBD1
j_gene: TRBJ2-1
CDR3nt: TGTGCCAGCAGCTTCTCAGGGGGCACTGAGCAGTTCTTC
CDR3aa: CASSFSGGTEQFF

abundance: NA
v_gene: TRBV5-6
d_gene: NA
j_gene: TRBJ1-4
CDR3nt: TGTGCCAGCAGCCTGACGGGGATGGGGAATGAAAAACTGTTTTTT
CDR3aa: CASSLTGMGNEKLFF

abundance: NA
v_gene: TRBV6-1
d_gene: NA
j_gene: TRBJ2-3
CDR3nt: TGTGCCAGCCGGGACCGCCATGGCACAGATACGCAGTATTTT
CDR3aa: CASRDRHGTDTQYF

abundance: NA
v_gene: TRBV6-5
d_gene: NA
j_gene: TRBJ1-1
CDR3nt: TGTGCCAGCAGTTACCGGTCAGCGCCTGTGAACACTGAAGCTTTCTTT
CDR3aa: CASSYRSAPVNTEAFF

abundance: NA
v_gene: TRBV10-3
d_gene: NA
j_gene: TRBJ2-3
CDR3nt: TGTGCCATCAGGATGGACGGCACAGATACGCAGTATTTT
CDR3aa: CAIRMDGTDTQYF

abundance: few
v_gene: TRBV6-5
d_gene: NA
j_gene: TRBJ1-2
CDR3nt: TGTGCCAGCAGACCCGGAGGGAATGGCTACACCTTC
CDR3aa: CASRPGGNGYTF

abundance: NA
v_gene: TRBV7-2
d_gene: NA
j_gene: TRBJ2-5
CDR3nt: TGTGCCAGCAGCTTAATGGCCACCCAAGAGACCCAGTACTTC
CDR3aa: CASSLMATQETQYF

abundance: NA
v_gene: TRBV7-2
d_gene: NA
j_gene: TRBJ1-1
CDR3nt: TGTGCCACTGAGAAGTGGGTTGAAGCTTTCTTT
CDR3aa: CATEKWVEAFF

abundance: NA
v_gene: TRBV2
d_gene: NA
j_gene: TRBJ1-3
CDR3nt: TGTGCCAGCAGTGAAATGGGGGCAGGTGGAAACACCATATATTTT
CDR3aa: CASSEMGAGGNTIYF